The rows below give T cell receptor beta chains drawn from one sample of a study of blood T cell repertoires in COVID-19. Measured with immunoSEQ multiplex PCR; TCRdb has only the in-frame clones, and not every one. The profile shows 200,000 to 250,000 clones, around 90% of them singletons. The sequenced material came from PBMCs or T cells enriched from blood (not recorded which). These receptors came from a woman under 40 who had recovered from COVID-19. Each CDR3 is given without its conserved first and last residue. Each record gives: J gene, V gene, CDR3 protein.

>TRBJ2-2|TRBV18
ASSADRGPGELF
>TRBJ1-5|TRBV6-5
ASRDTSYSNQPQH
>TRBJ2-5|TRBV2
ASSWGGEETQY
>TRBJ2-1|TRBV5-4
ASSLGLAGATILNEQF
>TRBJ2-3|TRBV4-3
ASSQRLFTDTQY
>TRBJ2-3|TRBV5-4
ASSPLAGGGTDTQY
>TRBJ1-5|TRBV19
ASNRGTEEAQPQH
>TRBJ1-5|TRBV4-2
ASSQDRGRRQPQH
>TRBJ2-3|TRBV5-8
ASSYYIRGGTDTQY
>TRBJ2-2|TRBV9
ASSVGDRGELF
>TRBJ2-1|TRBV4-3
ASSQDLGPGGGEQF
>TRBJ1-2|TRBV14
ASSPHRGGYYGYT
>TRBJ2-1|TRBV9
ASSVKIGGLEDEQF
>TRBJ1-6|TRBV19
ASSRTGTPAPNSPLH
>TRBJ1-6|TRBV27
ASRSTVYNSPLH
>TRBJ1-1|TRBV6-4
ASSFKGVYTEAF
>TRBJ2-5|TRBV25-1
ASSEGAGRETQY
>TRBJ2-3|TRBV7-8
ASSLAVQFLGDTQY
>TRBJ2-2|TRBV19
ASSTGVAGELF
>TRBJ1-5|TRBV28
ASSLGGRNQPQH
>TRBJ1-1|TRBV2
ASGRGTEAF
>TRBJ2-1|TRBV5-6
ASSFPSLAGGPGF
>TRBJ2-3|TRBV3-1/TRBV3-2
AGSPGLAGDTQY
>TRBJ1-3|TRBV11-2
ASSLGPNTIY
>TRBJ2-1|TRBV11-2
ASSFRTSGGNEQF
>TRBJ2-1|TRBV3-1/TRBV3-2
ASSQDSVATEQF